One sample yielded the 27 T cell receptor beta chains listed below, sequenced in a study of T cells in narcolepsy. Clones were read by immunoSEQ multiplex PCR, and TCRdb kept only the in-frame ones, dropping some. The data hold about 25,000 clones, with 84% observed a single time. The sample taken for sequencing was CD45RA- memory CD4+ T cells from PBMCs. These receptors were taken from a human donor with narcolepsy.

The chain combines TRBV7-2 with TRBJ1-1; 7 bases are a match to TRBD1. The V and J ends lost 4 bases and 5 bases, in that order; junction bases with no gene match: 7. The germline gives CDR1 SGHTA, CDR2 FQGNSA. There are 14 residues in the CDR3. The CDR3 DNA reads TGTGCCAGCAGCTCCTACAGGGGTGGGACTGAAGCTTTCTTT. It codes for CASSSYRGGTEAFF.

This clone appeared once. The chain couples TRBV7-9 to TRBJ2-7; 12 bases fit TRBD1. This CDR3 has 17 residues. Trimming removed 3 bases from V and 3 bases from J; junction bases left unmatched: 9. Germline V gene data show CDR1 as SEHNR and CDR2 as FQNEAQ (reference sequence). The CDR3 region is CASSFAGTGGGNYEQYF. CDR3 sequence (DNA): TGTGCCAGCAGCTTCGCCGGGACAGGGGGCGGGAACTACGAGCAGTACTTC.

This clone has a single count. The J gene is TRBJ2-1, the V gene TRBV6-5; D possibly corresponds to TRBD1 (6 bases). V dropped 5 bases and J dropped 3 bases, with 8 bases sitting between them. The CDR3 spans 13 residues. The V gene's germline CDR1 is MNHEY and CDR2 SVGAGI. The CDR3 is CASSARGYNEQFF. For the CDR3, the DNA is TGTGCCAGCAGTGCCAGGGGCTACAATGAGCAGTTCTTC.

The chain links TRBV6-1 to TRBJ1-1; D remains unclear. The germline CDR1 and CDR2 sequences are MNHNS and SASEGT. The CDR3 covers 13 residues. Trimming pared 2 bases from V and 1 base from J, leaving 5 bases between. This chain's CDR3 is CASSERGNTEAFF. As DNA, the CDR3 is TGTGCCAGCAGTGAAAGAGGGAACACTGAAGCTTTCTTT.

This clone was counted a single time. The chain couples TRBV5-1 to TRBJ2-7, with D perhaps TRBD1 or TRBD2 (5 bases each). Germline V gene sequence: CDR1 SGHRS, CDR2 YFSETQ. There are 15 residues in the CDR3. Deletions cut 0 bases from V and 7 bases from J, with 17 bases between. The CDR3 protein is CASSLELGPTGEQYF. DNA for the CDR3: TGCGCCAGCAGCTTGGAGCTGGGGCCAACGGGGGAGCAGTACTTC.

This clone showed up just a few times. The V gene is TRBV5-5, the J gene TRBJ1-1; D gene unclear. Trimming removed 4 bases at V and 5 bases at J, with 15 bases between. Germline V gene lookup returns CDR1 SGHKS and CDR2 YYEKEE (reference sequence). This CDR3 has 14 residues. The CDR3 region has the DNA TGTGCCAGCAGCCGGGAAACTCCGCGGACTGAAGCTTTCTTT. Its translation: CASSRETPRTEAFF.

The chain links TRBV5-4 to TRBJ2-5; 7 bases agree with TRBD2. This CDR3 has 14 residues. V lost 4 bases and J lost 4; bases outside the gene matches: 7. Germline CDR1 is SGHNT and CDR2 is YYREEE (reference sequence). CDR3 in amino acids: CASSGGPSGETQYF. In DNA form, the CDR3 reads TGTGCCAGCAGCGGGGGTCCTAGCGGAGAGACCCAGTACTTC. The variable domain in full, completed from reference TRBV5-4 and TRBJ2-5, reads ETGVTQSPTHLIKTRGQQVTLRCSSQSGHNTVSWYQQALGQGPQFIFQYYREEENGRGNFPPRFSGLQFPNYSSELNVNALELDDSALYLCASSGGPSGETQYFGPGTRLLVL.

The chain uses TRBV10-3 and TRBJ2-3; the match to TRBD2 covers 14 bases. CDR3 size: 15 residues. The V segment lost 6 bases and the J segment 6 bases; nucleotides outside the gene matches: 5. CDR1 and CDR2 from the germline V gene are ENHRY and SYGVKD. CDR3 amino acids: CAISAGLAGVDTQYF. In DNA form, the CDR3 reads TGTGCCATCAGCGCGGGACTAGCGGGAGTGGATACGCAGTATTTT.

The CDR3 DNA is TGCGCCAGCAGCCAAATCGGGACTAGCGGGAATCAGCAGTTCTTC. Translated, it gives CASSQIGTSGNQQFF. J is TRBJ2-1 and V is TRBV4-3; 13 nucleotides line up with TRBD2. Germline V lookup: CDR1 LGHNA, CDR2 YSLEER. The CDR3 covers 15 residues. Trimming at V came to 2 bases and at J to 11 bases, leaving 6 bases not matched to a gene.

The rearrangement links TRBV6-6 to TRBJ2-2; 8 bases fit TRBD2. Trimming took 2 bases from V and 6 from J; bases not matched to a gene: 8. The V gene's germline CDR1 is MNHNY and CDR2 SVGAGI (reference sequence). CDR3 size: 16 residues. The CDR3 here is CASSYVSGTGAGELFF. The CDR3 coding sequence is TGTGCCAGCAGTTACGTTAGCGGGACGGGAGCCGGGGAGCTGTTTTTT.

The rearrangement uses TRBV4-2 and TRBJ1-6; D unresolved. Trimming shortened V by 0 bases and J by 7 bases, and 16 bases separated the two germline ends. The CDR3 sequence is 17 residues long. The germline V gene has CDR1 LGHNA and CDR2 YNFKEQ. CDR3 sequence: CASSQELFGRKNSPLHF. The CDR3, as DNA: TGTGCCAGCAGCCAAGAGTTGTTCGGCAGGAAGAATTCACCCCTCCACTTT.

The chain is built from TRBV28 and TRBJ2-7, with 8 positions matching TRBD2. This CDR3 region has 15 residues. Losses at the gene ends were 2 bases for V and 1 base for J; bases not matched to a gene: 4. Germline CDR1 is MDHEN and CDR2 is SYDVKM. CDR3 loop: CASSLTSGSSYEQYF. CDR3 DNA sequence: TGTGCCAGCAGTTTAACTAGCGGTAGTTCCTACGAGCAGTACTTC. Filled out from reference TRBV28 and TRBJ2-7, the complete variable domain reads DVKVTQSSRYLVKRTGEKVFLECVQDMDHENMFWYRQDPGLGLRLIYFSYDVKMKEKGDIPEGYSVSREKKERFSLILESASTNQTSMYLCASSLTSGSSYEQYFGPGTRLTVT.

The chain has TRBV28 and TRBJ2-3; D assignment may be TRBD1 or TRBD2 (6 bases each). CDR1 MDHEN and CDR2 SYDVKM come from the germline V gene. Trimming took 5 bases from V and 2 from J, leaving 23 bases between them. This CDR3 region has 18 residues. The CDR3 is CASSADRFGGGFTDTQYF. The DNA of the CDR3 is TGTGCCAGCAGTGCCGACCGATTCGGGGGCGGTTTCACAGATACGCAGTATTTT.

V usage is TRBV7-8 and J usage is TRBJ1-5; the D gene is possibly TRBD1 (6 bases). The germline CDR1 and CDR2 sequences are SGHVS and FQNEAQ. Trimming took off 1 base at V and 3 bases at J, with 10 bases between the two ends. The CDR3 is 15 residues long. The CDR3 DNA reads as TGTGCCAGCAGCTTAGACCGGGGGGCCAATCAGCCCCAGCATTTT. Residues: CASSLDRGANQPQHF.

This chain joins TRBV5-8 and TRBJ1-1; D is ambiguous. Germline V gene data show CDR1 as SGHTS and CDR2 as YDEGEE. The CDR3 has 12 residues. Between the trimmed V and J ends, which lost 4 bases and 4 bases, there was a span of 8 bases. CDR3 sequence: CASSPLGTEAFF. As DNA, the CDR3 is TGTGCCAGCAGCCCTCTTGGCACTGAAGCTTTCTTT.

The rearrangement links TRBV10-1 to TRBJ2-7; 7 bases are shared with TRBD1. Germline V lookup: CDR1 WNHNN, CDR2 SYGVQD (reference sequence). The CDR3 is 13 residues long. V dropped 2 bases and J dropped 6; count of bases not matched to a gene: 4. CDR3 amino acids: CASSERGQSEQYF. DNA for the CDR3: TGCGCCAGCAGTGAGCGGGGACAGAGCGAGCAGTACTTC.

CDR3 region: CASSTSIAGEIYNEQFF. CDR3 nucleotide sequence: TGTGCCAGTAGTACCTCCATAGCGGGAGAAATTTACAATGAGCAGTTCTTC. The chain employs TRBV19 and TRBJ2-1; 9 bases are shared with TRBD2. Trimming at V came to 4 bases and at J to 4 bases, leaving 11 bases not matched to a gene. The CDR3 is 17 amino acids. CDR1 and CDR2 (germline): LNHDA, SQIVND (reference sequence).

This clone is medium-sized. V gene TRBV19 combines with J gene TRBJ2-7, with a weak D call TRBD1 (5 bases). V was shortened by 5 bases and J by 3 bases, with 11 bases between the two germline ends. CDR1 LNHDA and CDR2 SQIVND come from the germline V gene (reference sequence). The CDR3 loop spans 13 amino acids. The CDR3 sequence is CASSHRSNYEQYF. The CDR3 DNA is TGTGCCAGTAGTCACAGGTCAAACTACGAGCAGTACTTC. Full variable domain (rest looked up from reference TRBV19 and TRBJ2-7): DGGITQSPKYLFRKEGQNVTLSCEQNLNHDAMYWYRQDPGQGLRLIYYSQIVNDFQKGDIAEGYSVSREKKESFPLTVTSAQKNPTAFYLCASSHRSNYEQYFGPGTRLTVT.

V usage is TRBV27 and J usage is TRBJ2-6; D not certain. The CDR3 loop spans 15 amino acids. Germline lookup yields CDR1 MNHEY and CDR2 SMNVEV (reference sequence). V shed 6 bases and J shed 0 bases, with 9 bases lying between them. Here the CDR3 reads CASRQSFSGANVLTF. CDR3 bases: TGTGCCAGCAGACAGTCCTTCTCTGGGGCCAACGTCCTGACTTTC.

The V call is TRBV7-2, the J call TRBJ1-5; 7 bases align to TRBD1. V lost 1 base and J lost 4; bases outside the gene matches: 7. The V gene's germline CDR1 is SGHTA and CDR2 FQGNSA. This CDR3 comprises 16 residues. This CDR3 reads CASSLDWDSWNQPQHF. The CDR3 DNA sequence: TGTGCCAGCAGCTTAGACTGGGACAGCTGGAATCAGCCCCAGCATTTT.

The chain has TRBV29-1 and TRBJ2-7; 7 nucleotides align to TRBD2. Per the germline V gene, CDR1 is SQVTM and CDR2 is ANQGSEA. The V and J ends lost 5 bases and 3 bases, in that order; junction bases with no gene match: 7. The CDR3 runs to 13 residues. CDR3 coding DNA: TGCAGCGTTCCAGGGAGGGGTGACTACGAGCAGTACTTC. Protein sequence: CSVPGRGDYEQYF.

The V call is TRBV6-5, the J call TRBJ2-7; unclear D gene. CDR1 is MNHEY, CDR2 SVGAGI, per germline. The germline V and J ends were trimmed by 0 bases and 0 bases, with 9 bases remaining between them. The CDR3 consists of 15 residues. In nucleotides, the CDR3 is TGTGCCAGCAGTTACTCCAATGTAGGCTCCTACGAGCAGTACTTC. It specifies CASSYSNVGSYEQYF.

The V gene is TRBV7-2, the J gene TRBJ1-1; no clear D. Germline V CDR1 and CDR2: SGHTA, FQGNSA. CDR3 length: 15 residues. Trimming cost V 0 bases and J 2 bases, with 10 bases left between them. The CDR3 region has the DNA TGTGCCAGCAGCTTAGCCGCTACACGAAACACTGAAGCTTTCTTT. Translating it yields CASSLAATRNTEAFF.

This sequence joins TRBV27 and TRBJ2-7; no reliable D call. The germline V gene encodes CDR1 MNHEY and CDR2 SMNVEV (reference sequence). The CDR3 covers 17 residues. The V and J ends lost 5 bases and 2 bases respectively, with 22 bases between them. The CDR3 region is CASSPLFSSFPTYEQYF. The CDR3, as DNA: TGTGCCAGCAGTCCCCTTTTTTCTAGTTTCCCCACCTACGAGCAGTACTTC.

The CDR3 region has the DNA TGTGCCAGCAGTTTAGAGGTAGTCGGGAGGGGATACACAGATACGCAGTATTTT. It specifies CASSLEVVGRGYTDTQYF. The V gene is TRBV27, the J gene TRBJ2-3; 8 bases match TRBD2. This CDR3 is 18 amino acids long. From germline, CDR1 is MNHEY and CDR2 SMNVEV (reference sequence). J was trimmed by 2 bases and V by 2 bases; bases with no gene match: 12.

The chain combines TRBV4-3 with TRBJ1-1; D is perhaps TRBD1 (6 bases). The CDR3 has 15 amino acids. Between the trimmed V and J ends, which lost 4 bases and 1 base, there was a span of 13 bases. Germline V gene data show CDR1 as LGHNA and CDR2 as YSLEER. The CDR3 here is CASSPQGQRNTEAFF. DNA of the CDR3: TGCGCCAGCAGCCCCCAGGGGCAGAGGAACACTGAAGCTTTCTTT.

The chain uses TRBV18 and TRBJ2-3; D is unclear. CDR3 length: 15 amino acids. V shed 3 bases and J shed 2 bases, with 12 bases lying between them. CDR1 is KGHSH, CDR2 LQKENI, per germline. In nucleotides, the CDR3 is TGTGCCAGCTCACCTTCCCTTACCCCCACAGATACGCAGTATTTT. Amino acid sequence: CASSPSLTPTDTQYF.